The 5 T cell receptor beta chains listed next were all sequenced from one sample in a study of blood T cell repertoires in COVID-19. Repertoires were generated with immunoSEQ multiplex PCR, while TCRdb's copy carries only in-frame clones and drops some. Of roughly 32,000 clones in the sample, around 85% were seen once. The sample was peripheral blood. All receptors come from a man aged 55-75 years with active or convalescent COVID-19.

This clone was found once. This chain's CDR3 is CASSAGLSPLHF. The DNA for the CDR3 is TGTGCCAGTAGTGCAGGCTTATCACCCCTCCACTTT. J is TRBJ1-6 and V is TRBV19; no clear D. CDR1 and CDR2 from the germline V gene are LNHDA and SQIVND (reference sequence). The CDR3 contains 12 residues. V was pared by 5 bases and J by 10 bases, with 9 bases between.

V is TRBV2 and J is TRBJ2-1; TRBD2 agrees at 8 bases. The CDR3 has 16 residues. The V gene's germline CDR1 is SNHLY and CDR2 FYNNEI. J gave up 0 bases and V 6 bases, and 7 bases lay outside the gene matches. CDR3 DNA sequence: TGTGCCAGCAGGAAAGTAGCGGGGCGCTCCTACAATGAGCAGTTCTTC. This sequence encodes CASRKVAGRSYNEQFF.

The CDR3 sequence: CASSYGGREVDEQFF. The CDR3, as DNA: TGTGCCAGCAGTTATGGTGGGCGGGAGGTCGATGAGCAGTTCTTC. V usage is TRBV6-2 or TRBV6-3 and J usage is TRBJ2-1, with 8 bases matching TRBD2. The germline V gene has CDR1 MNHEY and CDR2 SVGEGT. The CDR3 loop spans 15 amino acids. J gave up 8 bases and V 3 bases, and 9 bases lay outside the gene matches.

The CDR3 sequence: CASSPRGDQPQHF. CDR3 sequence (DNA): TGTGCCAGCTCACCACGGGGGGATCAGCCCCAGCATTTT. V is TRBV18 and J is TRBJ1-5, with a tentative D call TRBD1 (5 bases). The CDR3 totals 13 residues. V was shortened by 1 base and J by 5 bases, with 6 bases between the two germline ends. In germline, CDR1 is KGHSH, CDR2 LQKENI.

The chain is built from TRBV6-6 and TRBJ2-5, with 9 bases aligning to TRBD1. V lost 0 bases and J lost 7; bases outside the gene matches: 9. Germline CDR1 reads MNHNY; CDR2 reads SVGAGI (reference sequence). The CDR3 has 16 residues. CDR3 in amino acids: CASSYSGQGGVGTQYF. CDR3 bases: TGTGCCAGCAGTTACTCGGGACAGGGAGGTGTTGGGACCCAGTACTTC.